This passage covers 27 T cell receptor beta chains from one sample sequenced in a study of control samples from healthy donors and cancer patients. Assay: immunoSEQ multiplex PCR; the TCRdb copy retains only in-frame clones and omits some. The table records around 50,000 clones, 65% to 90% of them present only once. The sequenced material came from PBMCs. The receptors come from a woman aged 45-60 years with lung cancer.

The V and J genes are TRBV7-9 and TRBJ2-5; the D is unclear. V lost 4 bases to trimming and J lost 6 bases, with 3 bases between them. CDR1 SEHNR and CDR2 FQNEAQ come from the germline V gene (reference sequence). The CDR3 sequence is 10 residues long. DNA of the CDR3: TGTGCCAGCAGCTCTCAGACCCAGTACTTC. This codes for CASSSQTQYF.

Here the CDR3 reads CASSSATGANEKLFF. The CDR3 nucleotides are TGTGCCAGCAGTTCTGCGACAGGGGCTAATGAAAAACTGTTTTTT. The chain joins TRBV25-1 to TRBJ1-4; 8 nucleotides align to TRBD1. Germline V lookup: CDR1 MGHDK, CDR2 SYGVNS. J was trimmed by 3 bases and V by 5 bases; bases with no gene match: 5. The length of the CDR3 is 15 residues.

This clone is classed as medium-sized. The chain carries TRBV15 and TRBJ1-4; unclear D gene. V lost 3 bases to trimming and J lost 0 bases, with 2 bases between them. Germline-derived CDR1 and CDR2 are LNHNV and YYDKDF (reference sequence). This CDR3 is 13 amino acids long. DNA of the CDR3: TGTGCCACCAGCAGCCCAACTAATGAAAAACTGTTTTTT. This sequence encodes CATSSPTNEKLFF.

The V call is TRBV6-5, the J call TRBJ1-2; D gene unclear. The CDR3 length is 13 residues. V shed 6 bases and J shed 4 bases, with 12 bases lying between them. The germline CDR1 and CDR2 sequences are MNHEY and SVGAGI. The chain's CDR3 is CASRRTGSYGYTF. The DNA of the CDR3 is TGTGCCAGCAGGCGGACGGGCTCCTATGGCTACACCTTC.

J is TRBJ2-5 and V is TRBV27; perhaps TRBD1 as D (6 bases). The CDR3 covers 13 residues. Between the trimmed V and J ends, which lost 8 bases and 4 bases, there was a span of 14 bases. CDR1 is MNHEY, CDR2 SMNVEV, per germline (reference sequence). In DNA form, the CDR3 reads TGTGCCAGCGGGTACAGGGCTGGAGAGACCCAGTACTTC. This codes for CASGYRAGETQYF.

This sequence joins TRBV19 and TRBJ1-4; D is unresolved. This CDR3 contains 16 residues. Trimming removed 5 bases from V and 0 bases from J, with 13 bases in between. Germline-derived CDR1 and CDR2 are LNHDA and SQIVND (reference sequence). The CDR3 protein is CASSPDDGATNEKLFF. CDR3 DNA: TGTGCCAGTAGTCCTGACGATGGAGCAACTAATGAAAAACTGTTTTTT.

The chain employs TRBV5-1 and TRBJ2-2; D perhaps matches TRBD2 (5 bases). V lost 1 base and J 4 bases, leaving 8 bases between the germline ends. The CDR3 is 14 residues long. Germline CDR1 reads SGHRS; CDR2 reads YFSETQ. The CDR3: CASSLRESTGELFF. In DNA, the CDR3 is TGCGCCAGCAGCTTGAGGGAGAGCACCGGGGAGCTGTTTTTT.

This clone was counted a single time. The rearrangement uses TRBV4-3 and TRBJ1-2, with D perhaps matching TRBD1 (6 bases). Germline V gene sequence: CDR1 LGHNA, CDR2 YSLEER. The CDR3 extends over 15 amino acids. V lost 1 base to trimming and J lost 3 bases, with 12 bases between them. The CDR3 loop is CASSQVVRTDYGYTF. CDR3 sequence (DNA): TGCGCCAGCAGCCAAGTAGTACGGACAGACTATGGCTACACCTTC.

J is TRBJ1-5 and V is TRBV15; 8 bases map to TRBD1. V lost 0 bases, J lost 2 bases, and 18 bases stayed unmatched. Germline V CDR1 and CDR2: LNHNV, YYDKDF (reference sequence). The CDR3 is 21 amino acids. CDR3 sequence (DNA): TGTGCCACCAGCAGAGATTATGGGACAGGTTGGTCGGGGCTAGGCAATCAGCCCCAGCATTTT. It translates to CATSRDYGTGWSGLGNQPQHF. The full variable domain, with the rest looked up from reference TRBV15 and TRBJ1-5, is DAMVIQNPRYQVTQFGKPVTLSCSQTLNHNVMYWYQQKSSQAPKLLFHYYDKDFNNEADTPDNFQSRRPNTSFCFLDIRSPGLGDTAMYLCATSRDYGTGWSGLGNQPQHFGDGTRLSIL.

This clone was seen only a few times. The same CDR3 can be traced to other DNA sequences in this sample. The V gene is TRBV24-1, the J gene TRBJ1-4; 8 bases align to TRBD1. The CDR3 is 15 residues long. Germline V lookup: CDR1 KGHDR, CDR2 SFDVKD. V dropped 4 bases and J dropped 7; count of bases not matched to a gene: 7. CDR3 nucleotide sequence: TGTGCCACCAGTGACTCAGGACAGGGAGGTGAAAAACTGTTTTTT. It codes for CATSDSGQGGEKLFF.

This clone was counted once. The chain has TRBV7-3 and TRBJ1-1; a possible D gene is TRBD1 (6 bases). The CDR3 is 17 residues long. Per the germline V gene, CDR1 is SGHTA and CDR2 is FQGTGA. Trimming cost V 4 bases and J 3 bases, with 21 bases left between them. The CDR3 DNA sequence: TGTGCCAGCAGCTCAAGACCCCCGGGACAAGGGGACACTGAAGCTTTCTTT. The encoded protein is CASSSRPPGQGDTEAFF.

The chain carries TRBV27 and TRBJ1-5; D is perhaps TRBD1 (5 bases). Germline V lookup: CDR1 MNHEY, CDR2 SMNVEV (reference sequence). This CDR3 spans 15 amino acids. With 6 bases removed from V and 0 bases from J, the gap between germline ends came to 12 bases. The CDR3 region is CASSRTRNSNQPQHF. The DNA of the CDR3 is TGTGCCAGCAGCCGGACACGGAATAGCAATCAGCCCCAGCATTTT.

The rearrangement joins TRBV7-2 to TRBJ2-3; D tentatively fits TRBD1 or TRBD2 (5 bases each). The CDR3 has 14 residues. V lost 3 bases and J 4 bases, leaving 11 bases between the germline ends. Germline V gene sequence: CDR1 SGHTA, CDR2 FQGNSA. The CDR3: CASSFGTFADTQYF. CDR3 DNA sequence: TGTGCCAGCAGCTTCGGGACGTTCGCAGATACGCAGTATTTT.

This sequence joins TRBV18 and TRBJ2-1; D perhaps matches TRBD1 (6 bases). V gave up 3 bases and J gave up 0 bases, with 9 bases separating them. This CDR3 contains 15 residues. The germline V gene encodes CDR1 KGHSH and CDR2 LQKENI. CDR3 DNA: TGTGCCAGCTCACCGCGGACAGTCTCCTACAATGAGCAGTTCTTC. Translated: CASSPRTVSYNEQFF.

This chain uses TRBV10-3 with TRBJ2-7; maybe TRBD1 (6 bases). CDR1 ENHRY and CDR2 SYGVKD come from the germline V gene. The CDR3 has 12 residues. Trimming left V 5 bases short and J 4 bases short, with 9 bases between. CDR3 DNA sequence: TGTGCCATCAGTCTACAGGGTTACGAGCAGTACTTC. This codes for CAISLQGYEQYF.

The rearrangement links TRBV5-4 to TRBJ1-3; 8 nucleotides align to TRBD1. This CDR3 has 17 amino acids. The germline V gene encodes CDR1 SGHNT and CDR2 YYREEE (reference sequence). The V gene end was trimmed by 0 bases and the J gene end by 4 bases; junction bases not matched to a gene: 9. CDR3 nucleotide sequence: TGTGCCAGCAGCTTGGGTTCAGGGGGCCTTGGAGGAAACACCATATATTTT. This encodes CASSLGSGGLGGNTIYF.

J is TRBJ2-1 and V is TRBV7-3; D is unresolved. The V and J ends lost 1 base and 4 bases respectively, with 11 bases between them. Per the germline V gene, CDR1 is SGHTA and CDR2 is FQGTGA. The CDR3 extends over 15 amino acids. The CDR3 is CASSLSESGYNEQFF. The CDR3 nucleotides are TGTGCCAGCAGCTTAAGTGAATCGGGTTACAATGAGCAGTTCTTC.

V usage is TRBV10-3 and J usage is TRBJ1-3; D is perhaps TRBD1 (6 bases). The CDR3 runs 20 residues. The V end was cut by 7 bases, the J end by 1 base, with 29 bases between. Germline CDR1 is ENHRY and CDR2 is SYGVKD. The chain's CDR3 is CAITNTGYMAPATSGNTIYF. In DNA form, the CDR3 reads TGTGCCATCACAAATACAGGGTACATGGCCCCAGCTACTTCTGGAAACACCATATATTTT.

A few counts support this clone. The sample has other DNA sequences that encode this CDR3 too. The CDR3 DNA is TGTGCCACCAGTGGTCCCGGGACAGGCTATGGCTACACCTTC. Encoded protein: CATSGPGTGYGYTF. The gene calls are TRBV24-1 and TRBJ1-2; the match to TRBD1 covers 8 bases. CDR1 is KGHDR, CDR2 SFDVKD, per germline. Trimming at V came to 5 bases and at J to 4 bases, leaving 5 bases not matched to a gene. This CDR3 spans 14 amino acids.

The chain carries TRBV4-1 and TRBJ2-1; 8 bases are shared with TRBD2. Germline CDR1 and CDR2: MGHRA and YSYEKL. The length of the CDR3 is 18 residues. The trim removed 1 base at V and 2 bases at J, leaving 10 bases unmatched. DNA for the CDR3: TGCGCCAGCAGCCAAGTTAGGGAATCAGCGGGAGCCTACAATGAGCAGTTCTTC. Protein product: CASSQVRESAGAYNEQFF.

This clone was seen once. This chain joins TRBV28 and TRBJ2-5, with a possible D match to TRBD2 (6 bases). The V end lost 1 base, the J end lost 5 bases, and 11 bases lay between the germline ends. The CDR3 contains 14 residues. Per the germline V gene, CDR1 is MDHEN and CDR2 is SYDVKM. CDR3 DNA: TGTGCCAGCAGTTTATTTGGAGGGATGGAGACCCAGTACTTC. Its protein is CASSLFGGMETQYF.

The chain recombines TRBV9 with TRBJ2-7, with D tentatively TRBD1 (5 bases). V lost 0 bases, J lost 3 bases, and 10 bases lay in between. The length of the CDR3 is 14 residues. Per germline, CDR1 SGDLS and CDR2 YYNGEE. The DNA of the CDR3 is TGTGCCAGCAGCGTAGGAGGCACAGGCTACGAGCAGTACTTC. Its translation: CASSVGGTGYEQYF.

This chain links TRBV24-1 with TRBJ2-1, with 14 bases matching TRBD2. Trimming at V came to 6 bases and at J to 5 bases, leaving 5 bases not matched to a gene. The CDR3 covers 16 residues. The germline V gene encodes CDR1 KGHDR and CDR2 SFDVKD. The CDR3 loop reads CATSNKGLAGDNEQFF. In nucleotides, the CDR3 is TGTGCCACCAGTAACAAGGGACTAGCGGGGGACAATGAGCAGTTCTTC.

This rearrangement joins TRBV27 to TRBJ2-7; TRBD1 agrees at 7 bases. The V segment lost 6 bases and the J segment 6 bases; nucleotides outside the gene matches: 5. Germline V gene data show CDR1 as MNHEY and CDR2 as SMNVEV (reference sequence). CDR3 length: 12 amino acids. The CDR3 reads CASRTGYSEQYF. For the CDR3, the DNA is TGTGCCAGCAGGACAGGGTATAGCGAGCAGTACTTC.

The chain uses TRBV6-5 and TRBJ2-3; 10 nucleotides line up with TRBD2. The V and J ends lost 6 bases and 2 bases, in that order; junction bases with no gene match: 2. Germline lookup yields CDR1 MNHEY and CDR2 SVGAGI. The CDR3 covers 14 residues. The CDR3 DNA sequence: TGTGCCAGCAGGCTAGCGGGGGACACAGATACGCAGTATTTT. It yields the protein CASRLAGDTDTQYF.

This clone was seen a few times. The chain links TRBV28 to TRBJ1-1, with TRBD1 identical over 8 bases. The CDR3 loop spans 15 amino acids. V shed 5 bases and J 1 base; nucleotides not matched to a gene: 6. Germline loops: CDR1 MDHEN, CDR2 SYDVKM. The CDR3 reads CASSGRDRWNTEAFF. Here the CDR3 DNA reads TGTGCCAGCAGTGGCCGGGACAGGTGGAACACTGAAGCTTTCTTT.

The chain combines TRBV6-1 with TRBJ1-6; TRBD1 matches at 7 bases. Germline V CDR1 and CDR2: MNHNS, SASEGT. The ends lost 0 bases at V and 7 bases at J; junction bases unmatched: 6. The CDR3 is 16 residues long. Here the CDR3 reads CASSEAGTVGNSPLHF. CDR3 DNA sequence: TGTGCCAGCAGTGAAGCCGGGACAGTTGGGAATTCACCCCTCCACTTT.